This TCR beta chain was recovered during a study of T-cell reconstitution after alpha-beta-depleted transplantation in children. Of note for this clonotype: Its antigen remains unknown. The junction does not match germline at one end; this may be a read error.

TCRbeta library preparation incorporated unique molecular identifiers. TCRdb recomputed calls from the PCR reads with MiXCR, one row per CDR3 protein. This table holds approximately 430,000 distinct CDR3 sequences, around 15% found once. General study findings and limits: As was reported, about two months after transplant, alpha-beta T cells came from several hundred expanded graft clones. Several patients had high TCRbeta diversity at day 60; it came from surviving recipient T cells and thymic progenitors.

The sequencing here drew on PBMCs, mostly from graft donor cells, taken 360 days after TCRalphabeta/CD19-depleted stem cell transplant. The TCR originated in a boy under two years old who had a stem cell transplant for Wiskott-Aldrich syndrome, so the T cells may come from the graft donor.

In DNA, the CDR3 is TGTGCCAGCAGATTGACAGGGGACCCTCTACGAGTGGACTTC. Translation gives CASRLTGDPLRVDF. V and J are TRBV12-3 or TRBV12-4 and TRBJ2-7, with 8 bases that match TRBD1. This CDR3 has 14 residues.